Below are 5 T cell receptor beta chains sequenced from a single sample in a study of monozygotic twins with inflammatory bowel disease (dated by TCRdb to about 2019). The library came from 5' RACE. Sequencing took place on an Illumina HiSeq 2500. TCRdb reanalyzed the reads, keeping one entry per CDR3 protein sequence and omitting DNA. The sample table on file contains some 170,000 distinct CDR3 sequences. The ten biggest clones cover about 2.7% of the sample. Specimen: blood. These receptors were obtained from a human donor with ulcerative colitis or Crohn's disease, or a healthy co-twin of an affected twin (not recorded which).

V usage is TRBV9 and J usage is TRBJ2-3; without DNA, the TCRdb call of TRBD1 cannot be checked. This CDR3 is built from 16 residues. Germline V lookup: CDR1 SGDLS, CDR2 YYNGEE. The CDR3 spells CASTVSGTGVTDTQYF.

This chain uses TRBV7-3 with TRBJ1-1; TCRdb reports TRBD1, a call that lacks DNA to check it against. Germline loops: CDR1 SGHTA, CDR2 FQGTGA. The CDR3 consists of 15 residues. The CDR3 protein is CASSSTGGRGTEAFF.

The V gene is TRBV7-2, the J gene TRBJ2-5; the TRBD2 assignment by TCRdb is unverifiable without DNA. This CDR3 spans 15 amino acids. Germline CDR1 is SGHTA and CDR2 is FQGNSA. The CDR3: CASSLDGSGSETQYF.

This chain joins TRBV5-1 and TRBJ2-2. The CDR3 consists of 14 residues. CDR1 is SGHRS and CDR2 is YFSETQ in the germline V gene. CDR3 sequence reads: CDSSWGQNAGELCF.

The chain uses TRBV20-1 and TRBJ2-7; TCRdb gives TRBD1 as the D gene, but with no DNA this cannot be confirmed. This CDR3 has 14 residues. CDR1 DFQATT and CDR2 SNEGSKA come from the germline V gene (reference sequence). This CDR3 reads CSVRGDRPVSEQYF.